A single sample is the source of the 8 T cell receptor beta chains below, sequenced in a study of blood T cell repertoires in COVID-19. TCRdb keeps only in-frame clones here, not all; method: immunoSEQ multiplex PCR. This table has under 300,000 clones, roughly 90% appearing once. Source material: peripheral blood. The receptors here all came from a woman in her 70s with COVID-19, enrolled during active disease.

The rearrangement joins TRBV4-1 to TRBJ1-4, with TRBD1 as a possible D gene (6 bases). Per germline, CDR1 MGHRA and CDR2 YSYEKL. V was pared by 3 bases and J by 5 bases, with 13 bases between. This CDR3 is built from 15 residues. CDR3 amino acids: CASSQGHFPNEKLFF. The CDR3 nucleotides are TGCGCCAGCAGCCAGGGACATTTCCCCAATGAAAAACTGTTTTTT.

The chain has TRBV7-6 and TRBJ2-3; D is possibly TRBD1 (6 bases). The ends were cut back, 4 bases at V and 5 bases at J, with 7 bases in the middle. Germline V lookup: CDR1 SGHVS, CDR2 FNYEAQ. The CDR3 is made up of 12 amino acids. CDR3 protein: CASSWGRDTQYF. CDR3 coding DNA: TGTGCCAGCAGCTGGGGGCGAGATACGCAGTATTTT.

The rearrangement links TRBV3-1 (or the pseudogene TRBV3-2) to TRBJ1-3; D is undetermined. The CDR3 covers 15 residues. V gave up 0 bases and J gave up 11 bases, with 17 bases separating them. Looked up from germline, CDR1 is LGHDT and CDR2 is YNNKEL (reference sequence). The CDR3 nucleotides read TGTGCCAGCAGCCAAGATGACGGGTTTCCGAGGCCCATATATTTT. Translating it yields CASSQDDGFPRPIYF.

To note about this clone: A read error may be the cause here, since a much bigger clone is one base away. The chain has TRBV2 and TRBJ1-3, with D uncertain. Germline values: CDR1 SNHLY, CDR2 FYNNEI. V shed 6 bases and J shed 0 bases, with 6 bases lying between them. The CDR3 totals 13 residues. The CDR3 DNA reads TGTGCCAGCAGCTCCAGCTCTGGAAACACCATATATTTT. Protein sequence: CASSSSSGNTIYF.

This clone showed up just once. The chain joins TRBV5-5 to TRBJ1-1; possibly TRBD1 for D (6 bases). CDR1 SGHKS and CDR2 YYEKEE come from the germline V gene (reference sequence). This CDR3 region has 14 residues. The ends were cut back, 3 bases at V and 4 bases at J, with 13 bases in the middle. The CDR3 nucleotides are TGTGCCAGCAGCTCGGGTGGGACATTCACTGAAGCTTTCTTT. Amino acid sequence: CASSSGGTFTEAFF. The entire variable domain, with the rest obtained from reference TRBV5-5 and TRBJ1-1, is as follows: DAGVTQSPTHLIKTRGQQVTLRCSPISGHKSVSWYQQVLGQGPQFIFQYYEKEERGRGNFPDRFSARQFPNYSSELNVNALLLGDSALYLCASSSGGTFTEAFFGQGTRLTVV.

The V and J genes are TRBV30 and TRBJ1-3, with D possibly being TRBD1 (6 bases). Trimming left V 4 bases short and J 0 bases short, with 10 bases between. The germline V gene has CDR1 GTSNPN and CDR2 SVGIG (reference sequence). The CDR3 extends over 14 amino acids. CDR3 bases: TGTGCCTGGATCGGGACACCCTCTGGAAACACCATATATTTT. It translates to CAWIGTPSGNTIYF.

V and J are TRBV28 and TRBJ1-1, with 7 bases lining up with TRBD1. The germline CDR1 and CDR2 sequences are MDHEN and SYDVKM. The CDR3 spans 15 residues. J gave up 0 bases and V 3 bases, and 4 bases lay outside the gene matches. The CDR3, as DNA: TGTGCCAGCAGTTTTGGGACAGCAATGAACACTGAAGCTTTCTTT. This encodes CASSFGTAMNTEAFF.

The CDR3: CASSLRAVSNYGYTF. For the CDR3, the DNA is TGCGCCAGCAGCCTCAGGGCTGTGTCTAACTATGGCTACACCTTC. The rearrangement uses TRBV5-1 and TRBJ1-2; D possibly corresponds to TRBD1 (5 bases). The CDR3 runs 15 residues. CDR1 is SGHRS and CDR2 is YFSETQ in the germline V gene. V dropped 4 bases and J dropped 0 bases, with 13 bases sitting between them.